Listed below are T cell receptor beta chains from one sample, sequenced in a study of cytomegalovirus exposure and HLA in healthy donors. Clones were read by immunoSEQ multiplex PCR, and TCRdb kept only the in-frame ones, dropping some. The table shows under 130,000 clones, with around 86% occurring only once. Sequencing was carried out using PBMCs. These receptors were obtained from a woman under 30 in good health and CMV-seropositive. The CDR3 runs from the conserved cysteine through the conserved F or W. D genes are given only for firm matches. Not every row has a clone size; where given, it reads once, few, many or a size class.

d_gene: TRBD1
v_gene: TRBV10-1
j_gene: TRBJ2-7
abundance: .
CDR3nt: TGCGCCAGCGAGGACAGGGTGGGGACCTACGAGCAGTACTTC
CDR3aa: CASEDRVGTYEQYF

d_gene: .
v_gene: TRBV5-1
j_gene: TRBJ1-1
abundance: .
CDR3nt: TGCGCCAGCAGCTTATTCCAGGGTATGAACACTGAAGCTTTCTTT
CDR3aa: CASSLFQGMNTEAFF

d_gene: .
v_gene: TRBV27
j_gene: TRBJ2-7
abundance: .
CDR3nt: TGTGCCAGCAGTTTAGGCCCCTTTTACGAGCAGTACTTC
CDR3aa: CASSLGPFYEQYF

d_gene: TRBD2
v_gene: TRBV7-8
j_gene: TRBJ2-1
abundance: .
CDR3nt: TGTGCCAGCAGCATACATAGCGGGAGCTCCTACAATGAGCAGTTCTTC
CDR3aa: CASSIHSGSSYNEQFF

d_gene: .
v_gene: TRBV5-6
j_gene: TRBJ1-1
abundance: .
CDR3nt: TGTGCCAGCAGCTTTTCCGAGGCTGAAGCTTTCTTT
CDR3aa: CASSFSEAEAFF

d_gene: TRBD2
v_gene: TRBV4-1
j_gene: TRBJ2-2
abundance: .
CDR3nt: TGCGCCAGCAGCCGTATAGCTAGCGGGGGTCGGGAGCTGTTTTTT
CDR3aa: CASSRIASGGRELFF

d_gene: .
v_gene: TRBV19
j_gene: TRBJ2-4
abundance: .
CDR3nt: TGTGCCAGTAGAGGAGTGCCTCTAGCCAAAAACATTCAGTACTTC
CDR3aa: CASRGVPLAKNIQYF

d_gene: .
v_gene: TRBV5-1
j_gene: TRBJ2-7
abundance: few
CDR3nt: TGCGCCAGCAGCTTGGGGCAGGCACAGGAGCAGTACTTC
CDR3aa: CASSLGQAQEQYF

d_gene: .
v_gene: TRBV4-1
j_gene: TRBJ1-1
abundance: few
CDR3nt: TGCGCCAGCAGCCAAGAAATTCGACTAGGCACTGAAGCTTTCTTT
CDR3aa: CASSQEIRLGTEAFF

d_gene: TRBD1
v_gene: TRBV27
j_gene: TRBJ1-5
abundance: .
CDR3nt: TGTGCCAGCAGTTTCACCTGGGACAGTAATCAGCCCCAGCATTTT
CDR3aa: CASSFTWDSNQPQHF

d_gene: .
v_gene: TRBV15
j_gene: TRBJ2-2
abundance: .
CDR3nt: TGTGCCACCAGCACAGACAAAAACACCGGGGAGCTGTTTTTT
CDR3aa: CATSTDKNTGELFF

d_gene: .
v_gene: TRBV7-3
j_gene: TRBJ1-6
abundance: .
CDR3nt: TGTGCCAGCAGCTACTCAGGGGAGCGGTCACCCCTCCACTTT
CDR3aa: CASSYSGERSPLHF

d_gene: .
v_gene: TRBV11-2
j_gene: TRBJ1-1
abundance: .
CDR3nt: TGTGCCAGCAGCCCAGGGTTTAACACTGAAGCTTTCTTT
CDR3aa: CASSPGFNTEAFF

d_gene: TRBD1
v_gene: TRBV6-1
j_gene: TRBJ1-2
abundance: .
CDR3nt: TGTGCCAGCACTTGGGACAGATCCGTCTATGGCTACACCTTC
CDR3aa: CASTWDRSVYGYTF

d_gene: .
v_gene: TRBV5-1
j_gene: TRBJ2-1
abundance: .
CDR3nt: TGCGCCAGCAGCTTGGACCAGTACAATGAGCAGTTCTTC
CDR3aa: CASSLDQYNEQFF

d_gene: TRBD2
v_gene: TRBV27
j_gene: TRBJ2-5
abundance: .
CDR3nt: TGTGCCAGCAGGGCTAGCGGGGGGGCCAGAGAGACCCAGTACTTC
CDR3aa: CASRASGGARETQYF

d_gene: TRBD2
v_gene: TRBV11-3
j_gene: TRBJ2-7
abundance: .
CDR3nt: TGTGCCAGCAGCACCCAGAGCGGCGGGGGTAGGTACGAGCAGTACTTC
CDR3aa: CASSTQSGGGRYEQYF

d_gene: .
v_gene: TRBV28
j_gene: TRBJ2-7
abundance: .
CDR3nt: TGTGCCAGCAGTAGGACAGTCTACGAGCAGTACTTC
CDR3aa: CASSRTVYEQYF

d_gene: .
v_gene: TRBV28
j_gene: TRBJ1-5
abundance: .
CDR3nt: TGTGCCAGCAGTTTTTCCGGGAAACCCCAGCATTTT
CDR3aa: CASSFSGKPQHF

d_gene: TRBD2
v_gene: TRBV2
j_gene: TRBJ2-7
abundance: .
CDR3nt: TGTGCCAGCAGTTCAGGGAGGGTCGAGCAGTACTTC
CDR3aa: CASSSGRVEQYF

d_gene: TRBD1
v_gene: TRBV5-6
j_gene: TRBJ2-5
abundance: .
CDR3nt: TGTGCCAGCAGCTTGCGAGTGACAGGGGAAGAGACCCAGTACTTC
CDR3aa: CASSLRVTGEETQYF

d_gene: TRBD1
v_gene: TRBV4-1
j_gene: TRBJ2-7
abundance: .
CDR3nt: TGCGCCAGCAGCCCCACACAGGGGGCCTCCTACGAGCAGTACTTC
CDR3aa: CASSPTQGASYEQYF

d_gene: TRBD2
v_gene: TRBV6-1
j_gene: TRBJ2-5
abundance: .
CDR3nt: TGTGCCAGCGGGACTAGCGGGGGGGCAGAGACCCAGTACTTC
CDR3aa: CASGTSGGAETQYF

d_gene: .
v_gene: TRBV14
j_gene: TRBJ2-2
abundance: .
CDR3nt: TGTGCCAGCAGCCAACGTCTTAGGGAGCTGTTTTTT
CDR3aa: CASSQRLRELFF

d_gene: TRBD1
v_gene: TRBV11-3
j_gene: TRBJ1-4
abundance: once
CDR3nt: TGTGCCAGCAGCTTAGATTGGAAAACAGGGGCTAATGAAAAACTGTTTTTT
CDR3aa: CASSLDWKTGANEKLFF

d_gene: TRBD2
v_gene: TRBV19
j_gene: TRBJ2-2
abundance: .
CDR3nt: TGTGCCAGTAGTTCCCCCGGGGGGGGCACCGGGGAGCTGTTTTTT
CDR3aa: CASSSPGGGTGELFF

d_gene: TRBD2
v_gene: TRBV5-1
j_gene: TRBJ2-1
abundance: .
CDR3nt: TGCGCCAGCAGCCCGAGCGGGGGGGCCAATGAGCAGTTCTTC
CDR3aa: CASSPSGGANEQFF

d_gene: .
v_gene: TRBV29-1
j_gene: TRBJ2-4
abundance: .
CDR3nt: TGCAGCCATGGTACAGGGAAAAAAAACATTCAGTACTTC
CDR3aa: CSHGTGKKNIQYF

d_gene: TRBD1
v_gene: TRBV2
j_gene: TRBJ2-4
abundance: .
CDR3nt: TGTGCCAGCAGTCTAGAGGGGACAGGGGGCTTTGTTGCCAAAAACATTCAGTACTTC
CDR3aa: CASSLEGTGGFVAKNIQYF

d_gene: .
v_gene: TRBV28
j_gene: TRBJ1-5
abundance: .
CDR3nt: TGTGCCAGCAGGACAGCCCTTTATAGCAATCAGCCCCAGCATTTT
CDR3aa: CASRTALYSNQPQHF

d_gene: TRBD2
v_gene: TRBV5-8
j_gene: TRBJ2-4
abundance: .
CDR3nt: TGTGCCAGCAGCCACCGCCCGGGGGGAGGATGGAACATTCAGTACTTC
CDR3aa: CASSHRPGGGWNIQYF

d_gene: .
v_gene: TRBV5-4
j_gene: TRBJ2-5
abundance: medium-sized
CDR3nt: TGTGCCAGCAGCGGAGAAGGACATCTCAAGGAGACCCAGTACTTC
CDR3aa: CASSGEGHLKETQYF

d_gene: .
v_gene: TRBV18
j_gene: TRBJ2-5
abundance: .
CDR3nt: TGTGCCAGCTCACCGGGACTCGCGGCATCGGGCTCCCAGTACTTC
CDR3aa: CASSPGLAASGSQYF

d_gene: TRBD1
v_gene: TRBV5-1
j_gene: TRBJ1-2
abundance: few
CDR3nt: TGCGCCAGCAGCTTGGCCCAGGGGGTTGACTATGGCTACACCTTC
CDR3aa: CASSLAQGVDYGYTF

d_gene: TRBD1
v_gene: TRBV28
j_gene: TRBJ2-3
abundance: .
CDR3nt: TGTGCCAGCAGTTCCAGGACAGGGGGCACAGATACGCAGTATTTT
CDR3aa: CASSSRTGGTDTQYF

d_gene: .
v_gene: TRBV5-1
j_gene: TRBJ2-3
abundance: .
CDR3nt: TGCGCCAGCAGGTTGTTTCCTGAGCTCACAGATACGCAGTATTTT
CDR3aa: CASRLFPELTDTQYF

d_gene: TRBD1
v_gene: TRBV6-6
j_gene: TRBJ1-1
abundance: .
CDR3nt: TGTGCCAGCAGCGGGACAGGGAAGAACACTGAAGCTTTCTTT
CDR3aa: CASSGTGKNTEAFF

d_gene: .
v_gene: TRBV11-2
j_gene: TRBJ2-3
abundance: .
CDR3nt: TGTGCCAGCAGCCCGTATTCAGATACGCAGTATTTT
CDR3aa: CASSPYSDTQYF

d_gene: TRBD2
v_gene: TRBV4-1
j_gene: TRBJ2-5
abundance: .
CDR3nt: TGCGCCAGCAGCCCCCGAACGGCGCGGGGGGAGACCCAGTACTTC
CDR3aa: CASSPRTARGETQYF

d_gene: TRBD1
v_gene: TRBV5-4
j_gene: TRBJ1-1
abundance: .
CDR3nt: TGTGCCAGCAGCTCCCGGGACAGGGGGATCGATACTGAAGCTTTCTTT
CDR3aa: CASSSRDRGIDTEAFF

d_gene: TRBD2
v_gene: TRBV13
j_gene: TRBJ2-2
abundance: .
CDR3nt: TGTGCCAGCAGGCGGGGGGAAGCGAACACCGGGGAGCTGTTTTTT
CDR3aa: CASRRGEANTGELFF

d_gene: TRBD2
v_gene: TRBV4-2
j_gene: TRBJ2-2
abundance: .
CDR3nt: TGTGCCAGCAGCCAACCCTCAGGACTAGCGGGGCACACCGGGGAGCTGTTTTTT
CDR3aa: CASSQPSGLAGHTGELFF

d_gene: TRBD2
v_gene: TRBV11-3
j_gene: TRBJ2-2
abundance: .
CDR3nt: TGTGCCAGCAGTTTAAATAGCGGGGGGACCGGGGAGCTGTTTTTT
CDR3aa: CASSLNSGGTGELFF

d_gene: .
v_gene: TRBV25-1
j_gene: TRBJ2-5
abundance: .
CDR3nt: TGTGCCAGCAGTGACACGAGAGAGGCGGGACTCGAACAGTACTTC
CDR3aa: CASSDTREAGLEQYF

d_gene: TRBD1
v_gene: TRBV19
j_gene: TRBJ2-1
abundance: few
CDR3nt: TGTGCCAGTAGTATATCCAGGGGGATCGGTGAGCAGTTCTTC
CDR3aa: CASSISRGIGEQFF

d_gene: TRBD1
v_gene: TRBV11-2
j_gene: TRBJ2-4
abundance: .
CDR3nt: TGTGCCAGCAGCCCCATCCGGGACAGGGGGATGTGGACCAAAAACATTCAGTACTTC
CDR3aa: CASSPIRDRGMWTKNIQYF

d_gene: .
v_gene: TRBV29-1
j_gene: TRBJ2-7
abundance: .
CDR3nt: TGCAGCGTTGTAGACAGTTTTCCCTACGAGCAGTACTTC
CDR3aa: CSVVDSFPYEQYF